The T cell receptor (beta chain) described here comes from a study of lymphopenia after photon versus proton radiotherapy. Notes on the study in general: Authors raise, but do not show, better survival with proton therapy.

TCRdb keeps only in-frame clones here, not all; method: immunoSEQ multiplex PCR. The sample lists more than 25,000 clones; about nine tenths were seen once. Trimming took 5 bases from V and 5 from J, leaving 17 bases between them. CDR3 length: 15 residues. Germline V gene data show CDR1 as MDHEN and CDR2 as SYDVKM. With regard to this clone: Its target is unknown.

The sequence derives from a woman between 50 and 59 years old with pancreatic cancer. The chain is built from TRBV28 and TRBJ2-3; weak D call: TRBD2 (6 bases). Here the sequenced sample was peripheral blood, taken from a patient treated with photon-based radiotherapy. The CDR3 sequence is CASSLSGELEDTQYF. For the CDR3, the DNA is TGTGCCAGCAGTCTATCGGGGGAGCTGGAAGATACGCAGTATTTT.